This T cell receptor (beta chain) was observed in a study of T cells in women clearing cervical HPV infection. The overall study: Control women cleared a single incident HPV16 infection within 12 months.

Germline-derived CDR1 and CDR2 are MNHEY and SMNVEV (reference sequence). Trimming pared 5 bases from V and 5 bases from J, leaving 16 bases between. The length of the CDR3 is 14 residues. In the case of this clone: The read ends 3 residues before the CDR3 terminus; that terminus is restored from the germline J gene.

TCRdb's copy holds only in-frame clones and misses some; the assay was immunoSEQ multiplex PCR. The table gives under 45,000 clones; the top ten clones make up approximately 6.3% of it. V gene TRBV27 combines with J gene TRBJ2-7, with D possibly TRBD1 on 5 matching bases. The sample taken for sequencing was blood buffy coat. This TCR came from a woman aged 18-70 years with a cervical HPV16 infection that either progressed to CIN3+ or cleared (not recorded which). CDR3 DNA, as far as it was read: TGTGCCAGCAGTCTAGTTAGTGGGGCAAACGAG. Translating it yields CASSLVSGANE. The CDR3 in full is CASSLVSGANEQYF.